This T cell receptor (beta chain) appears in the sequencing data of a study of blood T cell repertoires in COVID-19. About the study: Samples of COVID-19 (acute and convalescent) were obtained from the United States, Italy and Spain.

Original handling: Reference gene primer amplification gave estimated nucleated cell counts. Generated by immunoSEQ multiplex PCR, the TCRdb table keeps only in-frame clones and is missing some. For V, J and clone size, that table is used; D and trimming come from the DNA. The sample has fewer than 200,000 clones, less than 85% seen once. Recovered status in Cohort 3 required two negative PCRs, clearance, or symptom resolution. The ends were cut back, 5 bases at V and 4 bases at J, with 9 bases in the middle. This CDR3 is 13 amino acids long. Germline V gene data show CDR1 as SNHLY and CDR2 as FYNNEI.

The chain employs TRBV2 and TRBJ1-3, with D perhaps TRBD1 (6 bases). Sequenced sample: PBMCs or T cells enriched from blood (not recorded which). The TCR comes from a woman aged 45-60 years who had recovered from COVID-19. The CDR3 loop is CASSRDNGNTIYF. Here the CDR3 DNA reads TGTGCCAGCAGTCGGGACAACGGAAACACCATATATTTT.